The subject of this entry is one T cell receptor (beta chain). This CDR3 region has 16 residues. Trimming removed 0 bases at V and 4 bases at J, with 16 bases between. The germline CDR1 and CDR2 sequences are SGHDT and YYEEEE. Treatment described: roughly 18 received Ad26.COV2.S at low or high dose, single or two shots; about five received placebo; per-sample allocation not given. On day 63 after the first injection, vaccine and placebo recipients gave samples. The repertoire was sequenced with immunoSEQ multiplex PCR; TCRdb's copy has only in-frame clones and lacks some. The sample has just over 350,000 clones, around 84% seen once. This entry belongs to a study of Ad26.COV2.S vaccination and SARS-CoV-2 variants. Study information: The authors gave Ad26.COV2.S intramuscularly, either once or twice 56 days apart.

This clonotype was sampled from a person aged 18-65 years who received the Ad26.COV2.S COVID-19 vaccine or a placebo. This chain uses TRBV5-6 with TRBJ2-5; the D is unclear. Specimen: peripheral blood, collected in a trial of Ad26.COV2.S vaccine versus placebo. In DNA, the CDR3 is TGTGCCAGCAGCTTGGGTCCCGGGTGGGTGGTAGAGACCCAGTACTTC. It encodes CASSLGPGWVVETQYF.